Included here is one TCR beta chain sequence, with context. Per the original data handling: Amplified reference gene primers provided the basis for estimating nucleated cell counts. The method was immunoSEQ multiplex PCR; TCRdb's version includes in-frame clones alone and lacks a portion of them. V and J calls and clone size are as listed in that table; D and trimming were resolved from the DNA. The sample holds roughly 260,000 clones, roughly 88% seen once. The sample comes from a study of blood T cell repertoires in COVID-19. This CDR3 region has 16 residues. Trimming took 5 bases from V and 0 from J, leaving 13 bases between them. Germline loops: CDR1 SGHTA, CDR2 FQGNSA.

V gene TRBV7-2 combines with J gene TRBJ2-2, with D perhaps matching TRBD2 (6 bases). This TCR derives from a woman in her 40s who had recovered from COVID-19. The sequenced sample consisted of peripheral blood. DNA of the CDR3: TGTGCCAGCAGCCCGCGGGGAGGTTCGAACACCGGGGAGCTGTTTTTT. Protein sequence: CASSPRGGSNTGELFF.